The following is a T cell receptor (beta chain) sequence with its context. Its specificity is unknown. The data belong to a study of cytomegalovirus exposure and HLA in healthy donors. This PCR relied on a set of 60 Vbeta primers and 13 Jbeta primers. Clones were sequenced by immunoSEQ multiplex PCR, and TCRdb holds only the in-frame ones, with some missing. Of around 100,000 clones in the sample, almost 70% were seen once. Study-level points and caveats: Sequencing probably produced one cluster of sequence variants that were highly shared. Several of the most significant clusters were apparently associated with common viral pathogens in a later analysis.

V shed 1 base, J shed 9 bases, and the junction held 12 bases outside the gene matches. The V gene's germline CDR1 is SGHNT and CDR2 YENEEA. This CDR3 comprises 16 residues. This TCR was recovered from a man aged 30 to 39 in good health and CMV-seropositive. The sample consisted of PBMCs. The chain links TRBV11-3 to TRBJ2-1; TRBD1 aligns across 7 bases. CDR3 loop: CASSLGIDRVGGEQFF. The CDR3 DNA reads TGTGCCAGCAGCTTAGGGATTGACAGGGTAGGCGGTGAGCAGTTCTTC.